The next 29 T cell receptor beta chains were all read from a single sample in a study of identifying expanded T cells in peripheral blood. The assay was immunoSEQ multiplex PCR, and TCRdb's table has in-frame clones only and misses some. The sample contains about 120,000 clones, approximately 88% of which appear only once. The sequencing sample was made of blood. Receptors originate from a person aged 18 to 70 in good health.

This clone was observed a few times. Relative to the germline gene, one junction end is altered; a read error may explain this. The chain links TRBV30 to TRBJ2-7; D may correspond to TRBD1 or TRBD2 (5 bases each). The germline gives CDR1 GTSNPN, CDR2 SVGIG (reference sequence). The CDR3 is made up of 12 amino acids. In DNA form, the CDR3 reads TGTGCCTGGAGCAAAACCGGGACCGGGGTAGGGTTC. This gives the protein CAWSKTGTGVGF.

The chain carries TRBV9 and TRBJ1-2, with no clear D. The CDR3 length is 15 residues. The V gene's germline CDR1 is SGDLS and CDR2 YYNGEE. V lost 0 bases, J lost 4 bases, and 13 bases lay in between. CDR3 residues: CASSVEEGTLYGYTF. Written as DNA, the CDR3 is TGTGCCAGCAGCGTAGAGGAGGGTACCCTCTATGGCTACACCTTC. The full variable domain, completed using reference TRBV9 and TRBJ1-2, is DSGVTQTPKHLITATGQRVTLRCSPRSGDLSVYWYQQSLDQGLQFLIQYYNGEERAKGNILERFSAQQFPDLHSELNLSSLELGDSALYFCASSVEEGTLYGYTFGSGTRLTVV.

This chain links TRBV7-3 with TRBJ2-1; maybe TRBD2 (5 bases). CDR1 and CDR2 (germline): SGHTA, FQGTGA. V lost 5 bases and J 4 bases, leaving 12 bases between the germline ends. CDR3 size: 14 residues. For the CDR3, the DNA is TGTGCCAGCAGCAGTCTCGGGGATTACAATGAGCAGTTCTTC. Translation gives CASSSLGDYNEQFF.

Notes on this clone: Other nucleotide sequences from this sample produce the same CDR3. V is TRBV5-1 and J is TRBJ1-4, with 7 bases aligning to TRBD1. V gave up 2 bases and J gave up 0 bases; unmatched junction bases: 1. The CDR3 is made up of 15 amino acids. Per germline, CDR1 SGHRS and CDR2 YFSETQ. Written as DNA, the CDR3 is TGCGCCAGCAGCTTTCAGGGGGCAACTAATGAAAAACTGTTTTTT. Translating gives CASSFQGATNEKLFF.

V and J are TRBV19 and TRBJ1-4; 7 bases agree with TRBD1. The CDR3 covers 14 residues. Germline CDR1 is LNHDA and CDR2 is SQIVND (reference sequence). The J segment lost 5 bases and the V segment lost 7 bases, leaving 7 bases of the junction unmatched. In DNA form, the CDR3 reads TGTGCCAGTAAGGTGGGACAGAGAAATGAAAAACTGTTTTTT. Translating gives CASKVGQRNEKLFF.

The count of this clone is one. The chain couples TRBV5-4 to TRBJ1-4; D not certain. The germline CDR1 and CDR2 sequences are SGHNT and YYREEE (reference sequence). This CDR3 is 15 amino acids long. The germline V and J ends were trimmed by 4 bases and 5 bases, with 15 bases remaining between them. The CDR3 sequence: CASSPDPGWNEKLFF. In DNA form, the CDR3 reads TGTGCCAGCAGCCCCGATCCGGGATGGAATGAAAAACTGTTTTTT.

This clone was seen just once. V gene TRBV30 combines with J gene TRBJ2-5; the match to TRBD2 covers 13 bases. The V and J ends lost 7 bases and 9 bases, in that order; junction bases with no gene match: 8. Germline CDR1 is GTSNPN and CDR2 is SVGIG (reference sequence). The length of the CDR3 is 13 residues. Here the CDR3 DNA reads TGTGCCTTGACTAGCGGGGGGTTTCGGGCCCAGTACTTC. Its protein is CALTSGGFRAQYF.

This rearrangement joins TRBV20-1 to TRBJ1-1, with D hard to call. Trimming shortened V by 2 bases and J by 0 bases, and 1 base separated the two germline ends. This CDR3 has 11 amino acids. Germline V gives CDR1 DFQATT, CDR2 SNEGSKA (reference sequence). CDR3 sequence: CSARMNTEAFF. Written as DNA, the CDR3 is TGCAGTGCTAGAATGAACACTGAAGCTTTCTTT.

V usage is TRBV5-1 and J usage is TRBJ2-1, with TRBD1 as a possible D gene (5 bases). CDR1 is SGHRS, CDR2 YFSETQ, per germline. CDR3 size: 14 residues. The V end was cut by 5 bases, the J end by 0 bases, with 9 bases between. This CDR3 reads CASSRGNSYNEQFF. The CDR3 nucleotides read TGCGCCAGCAGTAGGGGAAACTCCTACAATGAGCAGTTCTTC.

The CDR3 coding sequence is TGTGCCACCAAAGACAGGGGATTTACCTACGAGCAGTACTTC. Translation gives CATKDRGFTYEQYF. This chain joins TRBV6-1 and TRBJ2-7, with 8 bases identical to TRBD1. V was pared by 10 bases and J by 2 bases, with 10 bases of the junction left unmatched. From germline, CDR1 is MNHNS and CDR2 SASEGT. The CDR3 is 14 amino acids.

V gene TRBV10-2 combines with J gene TRBJ2-1, with TRBD2 matching over 8 bases. This CDR3 spans 16 amino acids. After removal of 3 bases from V and 8 bases from J, the junction contained 12 bases not matched to a gene. The germline V gene encodes CDR1 WSHSY and CDR2 SAAADI. Here the CDR3 DNA reads TGCGCCAGCAGTGATGGGAGCGGGGGTCTTTATCATGAGCAGTTCTTC. Protein product: CASSDGSGGLYHEQFF.

V gene TRBV4-1 combines with J gene TRBJ2-7; D unclear. This CDR3 has 12 residues. Trimming took 0 bases from V and 6 from J, leaving 6 bases between them. Germline V gene sequence: CDR1 MGHRA, CDR2 YSYEKL. The CDR3 here is CASSQEGAEQYF. In nucleotides, the CDR3 is TGCGCCAGCAGCCAAGAAGGAGCCGAGCAGTACTTC.

V and J are TRBV10-1 and TRBJ1-1; 7 bases line up with TRBD1. The CDR3 consists of 14 residues. V was clipped by 8 bases and J by 4 bases; unmatched bases: 10. The germline gives CDR1 WNHNN, CDR2 SYGVQD (reference sequence). CDR3 sequence (DNA): TGCGCCAGCTCCCCCGGGACAGCGGGCACTGAAGCTTTCTTT. Protein sequence: CASSPGTAGTEAFF.

This clone has a single count. The rearrangement uses TRBV6-5 and TRBJ1-2; D is unclear. From germline, CDR1 is MNHEY and CDR2 SVGAGI. Deletions cut 5 bases from V and 7 bases from J, with 17 bases between. CDR3 length: 14 amino acids. CDR3 in DNA: TGTGCCAGCAGTCGTATTGGGGAGACTTCTGGCTACACCTTC. Its translation: CASSRIGETSGYTF.

This clone was counted a few times. The chain uses TRBV7-9 and TRBJ1-6; D gene unclear. Looked up from germline, CDR1 is SEHNR and CDR2 is FQNEAQ (reference sequence). Between the trimmed V and J ends, which lost 2 bases and 8 bases, there was a span of 7 bases. The CDR3 length is 13 residues. CDR3 sequence: CASSLSADSPLHF. The CDR3 region has the DNA TGTGCCAGCAGCTTATCGGCGGATTCACCCCTCCACTTT.

This sequence joins TRBV13 and TRBJ1-1; no reliable D call. This CDR3 has 14 residues. V lost 5 bases to trimming and J lost 2 bases, with 12 bases between them. CDR1 and CDR2 (germline): PRHDT, FYEKMQ (reference sequence). The CDR3 coding sequence is TGTGCCAGCAGCAACTCTCTAGACAACACTGAAGCTTTCTTT. Residues: CASSNSLDNTEAFF.

The V gene is TRBV9, the J gene TRBJ2-2; D ambiguous. CDR1 is SGDLS and CDR2 is YYNGEE in the germline V gene. Deletions cut 0 bases from V and 2 bases from J, with 8 bases between. The CDR3 sequence is 15 residues long. This chain's CDR3 is CASSVVESNTGELFF. The CDR3 nucleotides are TGTGCCAGCAGCGTAGTAGAGTCTAACACCGGGGAGCTGTTTTTT.

The gene calls are TRBV9 and TRBJ2-1; D may correspond to TRBD1 or TRBD2 (5 bases each). Germline V gene sequence: CDR1 SGDLS, CDR2 YYNGEE. The CDR3 is 14 amino acids. The V and J ends lost 5 bases and 7 bases respectively, with 16 bases between them. As DNA, the CDR3 is TGTGCCAGCAGAAGTGGGGGTCTTAGAAATGAGCAGTTCTTC. It is translated as CASRSGGLRNEQFF.

The chain employs TRBV5-1 and TRBJ1-2; D gene uncertain. The germline gives CDR1 SGHRS, CDR2 YFSETQ. The CDR3 is 13 amino acids. V gave up 0 bases and J gave up 7 bases, with 10 bases separating them. The CDR3 sequence is CASSLEFRSGYTF. In DNA, the CDR3 is TGCGCCAGCAGCTTGGAATTCCGGAGTGGCTACACCTTC. Full variable domain (missing parts from reference TRBV5-1 and TRBJ1-2): KAGVTQTPRYLIKTRGQQVTLSCSPISGHRSVSWYQQTPGQGLQFLFEYFSETQRNKGNFPGRFSGRQFSNSRSEMNVSTLELGDSALYLCASSLEFRSGYTFGSGTRLTVV.

The V call is TRBV19, the J call TRBJ2-7; 8 nucleotides line up with TRBD1. The CDR3 contains 14 residues. CDR1 is LNHDA and CDR2 is SQIVND in the germline V gene (reference sequence). V lost 3 bases and J lost 5; bases outside the gene matches: 6. The CDR3 region is CASSIGQGTNEQYF. The CDR3 DNA sequence: TGTGCCAGTAGTATCGGACAGGGAACGAACGAGCAGTACTTC.

This chain joins TRBV7-9 and TRBJ1-4; D is perhaps TRBD1 (6 bases). There are 13 residues in the CDR3. Germline V gene sequence: CDR1 SEHNR, CDR2 FQNEAQ (reference sequence). With 1 base removed from V and 8 bases from J, the gap between germline ends came to 8 bases. CDR3 nucleotide sequence: TGTGCCAGCAGCTTAGGTGGGACAGAAAAACTGTTTTTT. It is translated as CASSLGGTEKLFF.

The J gene is TRBJ2-1, the V gene TRBV7-7; 9 bases are shared with TRBD2. Germline V gene data show CDR1 as SSHAT and CDR2 as FNYEAQ (reference sequence). CDR3 length: 15 residues. V lost 4 bases, J lost 4 bases, and 5 bases stayed unmatched. For the CDR3, the DNA is TGTGCCAGCAGCTCAACTAGCGGGCCTTACAATGAGCAGTTCTTC. This codes for CASSSTSGPYNEQFF.

The genes are TRBV4-1 and TRBJ2-6; TRBD1 matches at 7 bases. From germline, CDR1 is MGHRA and CDR2 YSYEKL. Trimming cost V 3 bases and J 1 base; bases outside gene matches: 6. CDR3 length equals 17 residues. CDR3 residues: CASSQPGQRSGANVLTF. The DNA of the CDR3 is TGCGCCAGCAGCCAGCCGGGACAGAGGTCTGGGGCCAACGTCCTGACTTTC.

This chain joins TRBV4-1 and TRBJ2-2, with a weak D call TRBD1 (6 bases). V was shortened by 4 bases and J by 0 bases, with 18 bases between the two germline ends. This CDR3 region has 18 residues. CDR1 and CDR2 (germline): MGHRA, YSYEKL. CDR3: CASSPYGGQYSNTGELFF. In DNA, the CDR3 is TGCGCCAGCAGCCCTTATGGAGGACAGTACTCGAACACCGGGGAGCTGTTTTTT.

The chain uses TRBV18 and TRBJ1-6; D is possibly TRBD1 (6 bases). Germline V gene lookup returns CDR1 KGHSH and CDR2 LQKENI. With 3 bases removed from V and 8 bases from J, the gap between germline ends came to 14 bases. The CDR3 covers 15 residues. As DNA, the CDR3 is TGTGCCAGCTCACCTTCAGGGGTCTTGGATTCACCCCTCCACTTT. Translation: CASSPSGVLDSPLHF.

V usage is TRBV5-1 and J usage is TRBJ2-2, with a possible D match to TRBD2 (5 bases). V was shortened by 7 bases and J by 7 bases, with 17 bases between the two germline ends. The CDR3 length is 14 residues. Germline CDR1 is SGHRS and CDR2 is YFSETQ. For the CDR3, the DNA is TGCGCCAGCCGGATTGGGTCCGGGAACGGGGAGCTGTTTTTT. It specifies CASRIGSGNGELFF. The whole variable domain, remainder taken from reference TRBV5-1 and TRBJ2-2, is KAGVTQTPRYLIKTRGQQVTLSCSPISGHRSVSWYQQTPGQGLQFLFEYFSETQRNKGNFPGRFSGRQFSNSRSEMNVSTLELGDSALYLCASRIGSGNGELFFGEGSRLTVL.

This clone was observed a single time. This chain uses TRBV4-1 with TRBJ2-2; TRBD1 agrees at 7 bases. CDR3 length equals 18 residues. Germline loops: CDR1 MGHRA, CDR2 YSYEKL. V gave up 1 base and J gave up 6 bases; unmatched junction bases: 14. For the CDR3, the DNA is TGCGCCAGCAGCCAAGTGGCGATACAGGGGAATATAGCCGGGGAGCTGTTTTTT. This translates into CASSQVAIQGNIAGELFF.

This rearrangement joins TRBV5-4 to TRBJ1-2; 9 bases are a match to TRBD1. CDR3 length equals 14 residues. Germline values: CDR1 SGHNT, CDR2 YYREEE (reference sequence). V trimming: 5 bases; J trimming: 5 bases; junction bases outside the gene matches: 7. The CDR3 here is CASSSGTGSYGYTF. The DNA of the CDR3 is TGTGCCAGCAGTTCCGGGACAGGGTCGTATGGCTACACCTTC.

This sequence joins TRBV27 and TRBJ1-1, with no clear D. CDR3 length: 14 residues. V gave up 2 bases and J gave up 7 bases, with 14 bases separating them. Germline CDR1 reads MNHEY; CDR2 reads SMNVEV (reference sequence). The CDR3: CASSLRVVTDEAFF. The CDR3 DNA follows: TGTGCCAGCAGTTTAAGGGTTGTGACGGATGAAGCTTTCTTT.